The present TCR beta chain was sequenced within a study of blood T cell repertoires in COVID-19. The authors' processing: Reference gene primer amplification gave estimated nucleated cell counts. Assay: immunoSEQ multiplex PCR; the TCRdb copy retains only in-frame clones and omits some. V and J calls and clone size are given by that table; D and trimming were obtained from the DNA. The table shows 100,000 or so clones, with 85% occurring only once. Germline CDR1 is LGHNA and CDR2 is YNFKEQ. This CDR3 contains 15 residues. V was pared by 4 bases and J by 5 bases, with 6 bases of the junction left unmatched.

The chain has TRBV4-2 and TRBJ2-1, with 9 bases that match TRBD2. The receptor's source is a man aged 45 to 65 with acute or convalescent COVID-19. The sequenced material came from peripheral blood. CDR3 amino acids: CASSLLAGSNNEQFF. DNA of the CDR3: TGTGCCAGCAGCCTCCTAGCGGGGAGTAACAATGAGCAGTTCTTC.